This T cell receptor beta chain was retrieved from a study of T cells in Graves' hyperthyroidism and ophthalmopathy (dated by TCRdb to 2018 to 2020). With regard to the full study: Peripheral blood was sampled at the time of initial diagnosis, prior to any treatment. To identify TCR V-J signatures that set the groups apart, the researchers used a discovery cohort of more than 95 patients, made up of approximately 43 with Graves' ophthalmopathy and 57 with stable Graves' hyperthyroidism. Whether ophthalmopathy could be predicted prospectively was tested in an independent validation cohort made up of about 20 hyperthyroidism patients plus 17 patients who later progressed to ophthalmopathy. The approximately 98 discovery patients were randomly divided into training and test sets at a 7:3 ratio. Thyroid tissue and blood T-cell repertoires from about six Graves' hyperthyroidism patients were also compared in the study. After blood sampling, hyperthyroidism patients were treated with methimazole at a starting dose of 30 mg daily, and ophthalmopathy patients were treated with high-dose intravenous methylprednisolone. The paper describes TCR Vbeta CDR3 sequencing of some 130 peripheral blood samples, made up of around 41 ophthalmopathy patients, 70 to 80 hyperthyroidism patients and about 17 progressor patients.

The investigation overall reported the following: A model built on a 13 V-J signature distinguished ophthalmopathy from stable hyperthyroidism, reaching about 88% sensitivity and under 84% specificity in cross-validation and 80%/75% in testing. Blood samples also contained most of the expanded thyroid clonotypes (frequency above 0.001), which suggests that blood repertoires may reflect thyroid immune responses. During validation, the model predicted progression to ophthalmopathy a median of approximately six months ahead of onset, with around 70% sensitivity and 72% to 85% specificity. No statistical method was used to fix the sample size in advance, and group allocation was not hidden from the investigators.

Moderately to severely active disease, a Clinical Activity Score of at least 3, a NOSPECS grade of at least 4, and a duration under 3 months were present in ophthalmopathy patients. The study excluded patients with uncontrolled infections, other autoimmune diseases, pregnancy or lactation. Diagnoses were based on clinical symptoms, serum thyroxine and TRAb, thyroid ultrasound and orbital computed tomography. PBMCs were separated from 8 to 10 ml of fresh peripheral blood using Ficoll-Paque density gradient centrifugation. Trizol reagent was used to extract total RNA, and RNA quality was then checked on an Agilent 2100 Bioanalyzer. The junction shows trimming of 2 bases on V and 11 bases on J, plus 15 bases between the germline ends. Per the germline V gene (reference sequence), LGHDT is the CDR1 and YNNKEL is the CDR2. The cysteine opens and the phenylalanine closes a CDR3 of 13 amino acids. Only the CDR3 portion is preserved as DNA: 39 bases, with reading frame beginning at the first base.

The TCR beta CDR3 regions were amplified from the RNA transcripts. A first-round RT-PCR of the TCR CDR3 used the HTBI primer set with the Qiagen OneStep RT-PCR kit. The libraries were constructed in a second round of multiplex PCR and then size-selected and purified. Paired-end sequencing of the libraries was performed with 100 bp reads on an Illumina HiSeq2000. In the source study's methods: SOAPnuke was used to process the raw data, removing reads that contained adapters or uncalled bases, had a mean Phred below 15, or lacked an exact match to the constant primer or identifier. COPE v1.2.5 was used to merge high-quality paired reads, and clonotypes were defined as unique nucleotide sequences. MiTCR v1.1 was used to align the clonotypes against IMGT TRBV, TRBD and TRBJ reference segments. Only V-J combinations with frequency above 0.0001, covering about 99% of repertoires, were analysed. A TCS score was defined as the ratio of F50 (clonal expansion) to E x V (chaos), with BLOSUM62-based TCRdist applied between CDR3 peptides within each V-J. Welch's t-statistics and random forest reduced several hundred V-J features to 10 to 15, which were used in a naive Bayes classifier (R e1071). TCRdb redid the processing of the public reads, applying fastp at Q25 and MiXCR, and retained in-frame beta chains. CDR3 protein duplicates are merged, each entry listing the most common genes and DNA. These V and J calls rely on TCRdb rather than the paper's analysis. The sample table records around 350,000 distinct CDR3 sequences; roughly 15% of these occur just once. Roughly 19% of the sample lies in the top ten.

This clonotype was seen at least ten times. Its antigen target is currently unknown. The sample holds no much larger clone one base away, and base qualities are not on file. The V gene is TRBV3-1 and the J gene is TRBJ1-1; a tentative D call is TRBD1 (5 bases match). Sequencing was carried out using blood. The TCR comes from a woman aged 55 to 70 with Graves' ophthalmopathy. The sequenced DNA is TGTGCCAGCAGCCAAAGGGGTCAAGAGAGGGCTTTCTTT. Its product reads: CASSQRGQERAFF.